This T cell receptor (beta chain) stems from a study of cytomegalovirus exposure and HLA in healthy donors. Findings of the study overall: By a later analysis, the bulk of CMV-associated TCR beta chains appeared HLA-restricted. The authors later linked a missense DCLRE1C variant to TCR beta V- and J-gene trimming. A previous analysis found most TCR beta V segments productive roughly 87% or roughly 30% of the time.

A note on this clone: Its antigen is currently unknown.

Primers included in the PCR were 60 Vbeta and 13 Jbeta primers. Sequenced by immunoSEQ multiplex PCR; TCRdb stores in-frame clones only, minus some. The table has 95,000 to 100,000 clones, around 76% seen once. Sampled while nominally healthy, donors likely had unrecorded immune exposures. CDR3 length: 14 amino acids. The germline CDR1 and CDR2 sequences are MNHEY and SMNVEV (reference sequence). Trimming stripped 0 bases from V and 6 bases from J, with 12 bases between. The sample consisted of PBMCs. The TCR originated in a man aged 40-55 years in good health and CMV-seropositive. This sequence joins TRBV27 and TRBJ2-7, with D maybe TRBD2 (6 bases). The CDR3 DNA reads TGTGCCAGCAGTTTATCGGAGGGCCCGGTCGAGCAGTACTTC. Translation gives CASSLSEGPVEQYF.